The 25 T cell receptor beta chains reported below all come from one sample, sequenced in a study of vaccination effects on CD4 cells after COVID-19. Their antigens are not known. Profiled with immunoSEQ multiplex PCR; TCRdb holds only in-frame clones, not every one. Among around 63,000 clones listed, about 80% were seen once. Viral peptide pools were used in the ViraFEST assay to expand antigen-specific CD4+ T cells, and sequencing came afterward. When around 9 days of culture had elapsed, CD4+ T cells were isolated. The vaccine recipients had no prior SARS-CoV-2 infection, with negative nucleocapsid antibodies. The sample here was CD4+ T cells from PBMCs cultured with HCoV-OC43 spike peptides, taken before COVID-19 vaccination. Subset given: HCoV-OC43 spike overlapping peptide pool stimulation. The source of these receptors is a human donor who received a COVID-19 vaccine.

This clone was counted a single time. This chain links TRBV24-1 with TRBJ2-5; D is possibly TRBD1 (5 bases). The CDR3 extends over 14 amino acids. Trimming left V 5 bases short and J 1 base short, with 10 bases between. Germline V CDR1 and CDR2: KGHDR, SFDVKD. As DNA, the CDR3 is TGTGCCACCAGTGGGAGTACAGGCCAAGAGACCCAGTACTTC. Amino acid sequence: CATSGSTGQETQYF.

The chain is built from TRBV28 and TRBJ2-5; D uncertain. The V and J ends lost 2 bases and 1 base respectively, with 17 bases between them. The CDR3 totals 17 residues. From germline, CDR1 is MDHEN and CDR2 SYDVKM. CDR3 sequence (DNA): TGTGCCAGCAGTTTACCCCGACCCTTGGGGTCCCAAGAGACCCAGTACTTC. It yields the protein CASSLPRPLGSQETQYF.

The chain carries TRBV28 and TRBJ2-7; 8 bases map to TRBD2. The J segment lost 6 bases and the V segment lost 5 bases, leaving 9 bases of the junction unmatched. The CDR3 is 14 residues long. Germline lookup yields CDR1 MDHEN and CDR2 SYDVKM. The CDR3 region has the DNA TGTGCCAGCAGTCCCACCCGGGAGGGTGCCGAGCAGTACGTC. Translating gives CASSPTREGAEQYV.

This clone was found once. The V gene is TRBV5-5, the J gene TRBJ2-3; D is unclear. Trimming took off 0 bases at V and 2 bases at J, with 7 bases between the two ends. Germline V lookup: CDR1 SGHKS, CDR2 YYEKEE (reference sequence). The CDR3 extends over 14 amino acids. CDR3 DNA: TGTGCCAGCAGCTTGGTGGCAGCCACAGATACGCAGTATTTT. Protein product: CASSLVAATDTQYF.

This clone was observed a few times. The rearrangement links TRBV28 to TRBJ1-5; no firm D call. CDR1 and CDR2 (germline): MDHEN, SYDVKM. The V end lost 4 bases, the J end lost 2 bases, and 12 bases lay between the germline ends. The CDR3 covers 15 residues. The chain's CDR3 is CASSSEGGGNQPQHF. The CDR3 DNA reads TGTGCCAGCAGTTCCGAAGGCGGGGGCAATCAGCCCCAGCATTTT.

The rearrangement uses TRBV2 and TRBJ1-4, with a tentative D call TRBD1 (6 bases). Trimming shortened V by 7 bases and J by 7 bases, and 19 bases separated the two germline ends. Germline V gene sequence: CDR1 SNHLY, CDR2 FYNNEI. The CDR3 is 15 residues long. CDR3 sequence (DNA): TGTGCCAGCAACCTACAGGGATCTTATGGTGAAAAACTGTTTTTT. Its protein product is CASNLQGSYGEKLFF.

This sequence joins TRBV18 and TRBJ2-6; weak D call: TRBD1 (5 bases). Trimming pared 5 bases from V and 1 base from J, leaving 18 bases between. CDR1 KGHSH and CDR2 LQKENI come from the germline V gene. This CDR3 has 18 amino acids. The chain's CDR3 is CASSSSRQSSSGANVLTF. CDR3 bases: TGTGCCAGCTCATCTTCGAGACAGTCTTCTTCTGGGGCCAACGTCCTGACTTTC. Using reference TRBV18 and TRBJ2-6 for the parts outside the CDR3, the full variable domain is NAGVMQNPRHLVRRRGQEARLRCSPMKGHSHVYWYRQLPEEGLKFMVYLQKENIIDESGMPKERFSAEFPKEGPSILRIQQVVRGDSAAYFCASSSSRQSSSGANVLTFGAGSRLTVL.

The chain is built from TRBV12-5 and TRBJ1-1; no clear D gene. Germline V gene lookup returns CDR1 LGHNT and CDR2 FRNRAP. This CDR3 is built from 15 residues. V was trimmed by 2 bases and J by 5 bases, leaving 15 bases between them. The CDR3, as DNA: TGTGCTAGTGGTTTGTGGGCGACCTTTGGAACTGAAGCTTTCTTT. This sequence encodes CASGLWATFGTEAFF.

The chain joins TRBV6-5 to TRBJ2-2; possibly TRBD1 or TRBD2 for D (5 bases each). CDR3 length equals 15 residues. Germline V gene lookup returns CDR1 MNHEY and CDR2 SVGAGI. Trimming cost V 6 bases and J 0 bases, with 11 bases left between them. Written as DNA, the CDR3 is TGTGCCAGCAGCCCCGGGACCCCGAACACCGGGGAGCTGTTTTTT. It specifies CASSPGTPNTGELFF.

The DNA for the CDR3 is TGTGCCAGTAGTATAGTTCTCGGACAGCCTAACAATGAGCAGTTCTTC. Protein: CASSIVLGQPNNEQFF. J is TRBJ2-1 and V is TRBV19, with D perhaps TRBD1 (6 bases). This CDR3 contains 16 residues. With 1 base removed from V and 5 bases from J, the gap between germline ends came to 15 bases. Per the germline V gene, CDR1 is LNHDA and CDR2 is SQIVND (reference sequence).

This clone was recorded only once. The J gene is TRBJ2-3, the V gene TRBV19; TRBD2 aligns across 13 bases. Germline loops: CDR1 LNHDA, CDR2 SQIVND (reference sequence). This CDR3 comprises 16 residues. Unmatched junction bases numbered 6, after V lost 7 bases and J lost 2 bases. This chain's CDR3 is CASTRLAGGPTDTQYF. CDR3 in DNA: TGTGCCAGTACCAGACTAGCGGGGGGACCCACAGATACGCAGTATTTT.

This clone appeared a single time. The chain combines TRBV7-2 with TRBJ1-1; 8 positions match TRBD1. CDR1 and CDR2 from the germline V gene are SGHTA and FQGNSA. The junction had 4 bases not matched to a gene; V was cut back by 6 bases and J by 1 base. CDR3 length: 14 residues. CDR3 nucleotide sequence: TGTGCCAGCAGTTTTGACAGGGGGAACACTGAAGCTTTCTTT. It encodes CASSFDRGNTEAFF.

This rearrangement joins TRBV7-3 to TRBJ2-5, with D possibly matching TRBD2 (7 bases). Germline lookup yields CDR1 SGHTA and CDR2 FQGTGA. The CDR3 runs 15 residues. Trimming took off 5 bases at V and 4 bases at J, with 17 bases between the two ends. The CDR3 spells CASSQGGAGTETQYF. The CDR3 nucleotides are TGTGCCAGCAGCCAAGGGGGGGCAGGTACAGAGACCCAGTACTTC.

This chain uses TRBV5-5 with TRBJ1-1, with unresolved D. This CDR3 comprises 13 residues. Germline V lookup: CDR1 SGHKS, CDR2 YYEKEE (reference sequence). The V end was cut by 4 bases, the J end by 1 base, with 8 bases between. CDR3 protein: CASSILPNTEAFF. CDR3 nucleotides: TGTGCCAGCAGCATCCTGCCGAACACTGAAGCTTTCTTT.

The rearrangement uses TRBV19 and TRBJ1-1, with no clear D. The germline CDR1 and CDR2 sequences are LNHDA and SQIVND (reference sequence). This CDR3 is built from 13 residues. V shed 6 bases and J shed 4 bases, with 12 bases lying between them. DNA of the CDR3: TGTGCCAGTAGCAACACAGCGTCCACTGAAGCTTTCTTT. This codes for CASSNTASTEAFF. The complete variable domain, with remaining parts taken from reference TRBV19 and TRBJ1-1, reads DGGITQSPKYLFRKEGQNVTLSCEQNLNHDAMYWYRQDPGQGLRLIYYSQIVNDFQKGDIAEGYSVSREKKESFPLTVTSAQKNPTAFYLCASSNTASTEAFFGQGTRLTVV.

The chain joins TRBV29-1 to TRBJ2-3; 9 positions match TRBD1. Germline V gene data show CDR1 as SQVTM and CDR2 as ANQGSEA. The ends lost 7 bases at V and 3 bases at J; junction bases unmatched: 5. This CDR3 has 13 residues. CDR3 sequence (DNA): TGCAGCGCACAGGGGGCCCCAACAGATACGCAGTATTTT. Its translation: CSAQGAPTDTQYF.

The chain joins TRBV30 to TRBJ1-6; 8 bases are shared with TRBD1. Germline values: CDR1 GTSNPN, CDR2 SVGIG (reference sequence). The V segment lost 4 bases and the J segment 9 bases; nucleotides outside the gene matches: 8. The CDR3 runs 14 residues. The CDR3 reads CAWMQGAISSPLHF. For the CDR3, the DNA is TGTGCCTGGATGCAGGGGGCGATTAGTTCACCCCTCCACTTT.

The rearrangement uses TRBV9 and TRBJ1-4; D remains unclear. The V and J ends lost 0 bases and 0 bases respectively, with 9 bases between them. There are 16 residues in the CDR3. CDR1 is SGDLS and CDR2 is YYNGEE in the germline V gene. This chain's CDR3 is CASSVDGAATNEKLFF. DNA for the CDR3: TGTGCCAGCAGCGTAGATGGAGCAGCAACTAATGAAAAACTGTTTTTT.

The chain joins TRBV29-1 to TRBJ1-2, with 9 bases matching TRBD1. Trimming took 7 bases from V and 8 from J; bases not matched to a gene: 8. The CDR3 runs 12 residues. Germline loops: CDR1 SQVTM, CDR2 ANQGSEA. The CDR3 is CSAGTGKEGYTF. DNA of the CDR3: TGCAGCGCGGGGACAGGGAAAGAGGGCTACACCTTC.

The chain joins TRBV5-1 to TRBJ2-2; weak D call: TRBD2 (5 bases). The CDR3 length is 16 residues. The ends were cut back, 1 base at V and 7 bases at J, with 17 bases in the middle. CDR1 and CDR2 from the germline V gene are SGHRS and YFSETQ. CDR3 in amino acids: CASSLPTGVRGGELFF. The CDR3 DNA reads TGCGCCAGCAGCTTGCCCACCGGGGTTCGGGGCGGGGAGCTGTTTTTT.

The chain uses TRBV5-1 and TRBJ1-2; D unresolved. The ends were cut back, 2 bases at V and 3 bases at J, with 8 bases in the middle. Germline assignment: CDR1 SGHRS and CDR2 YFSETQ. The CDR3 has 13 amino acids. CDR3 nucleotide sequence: TGCGCCAGCAGCTTAAAGGGCGACTATGGCTACACCTTC. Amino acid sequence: CASSLKGDYGYTF.

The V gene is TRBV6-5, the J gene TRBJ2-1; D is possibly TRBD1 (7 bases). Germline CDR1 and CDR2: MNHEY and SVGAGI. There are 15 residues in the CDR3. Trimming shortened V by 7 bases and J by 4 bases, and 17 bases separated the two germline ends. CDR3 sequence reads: CASNRGTEVYNEQFF. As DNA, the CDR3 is TGTGCCAGCAACCGCGGGACAGAGGTTTACAATGAGCAGTTCTTC.

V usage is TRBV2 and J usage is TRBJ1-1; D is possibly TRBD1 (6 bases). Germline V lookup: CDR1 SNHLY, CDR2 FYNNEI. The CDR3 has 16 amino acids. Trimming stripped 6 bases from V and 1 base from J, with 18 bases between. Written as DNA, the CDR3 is TGTGCCAGCAGGATGGACAGTTTGATTGGGAACACTGAAGCTTTCTTT. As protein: CASRMDSLIGNTEAFF.

In DNA form, the CDR3 reads TGTGCCAGCAGCCTCGTTGCGGGGGGGCGGGGCAATGAGCAGTTCTTC. Protein: CASSLVAGGRGNEQFF. This chain uses TRBV5-4 with TRBJ2-1; 9 bases are shared with TRBD2. The germline V gene encodes CDR1 SGHNT and CDR2 YYREEE (reference sequence). The CDR3 sequence is 16 residues long. V lost 4 bases and J lost 6; bases outside the gene matches: 11.

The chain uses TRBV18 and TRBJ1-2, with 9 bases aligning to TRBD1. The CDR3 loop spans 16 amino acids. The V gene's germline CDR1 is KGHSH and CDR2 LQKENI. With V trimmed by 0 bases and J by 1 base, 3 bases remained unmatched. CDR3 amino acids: CASSPPDRGSNYGYTF. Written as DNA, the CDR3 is TGTGCCAGCTCACCACCGGACAGGGGAAGTAACTATGGCTACACCTTC.